These 12 T cell receptor beta chains came from one sample sequenced in a study of T cells in Graves' hyperthyroidism and ophthalmopathy. TCR beta CDR3 regions were amplified from RNA transcripts. The HTBI primer set was used in a first-round RT-PCR of the TCR CDR3. TCRdb passed the multiplex PCR reads through MiXCR, listing each CDR3 protein once. The table includes 650,000 to 850,000 distinct CDR3 sequences, approximately 19% detected once. Input material: blood. All receptors derive from a woman between 50 and 59 years old with Graves' hyperthyroidism that later progressed to Graves' ophthalmopathy.

This clonotype was counted ten times or more. The chain joins TRBV18 to TRBJ1-4; 7 nucleotides line up with TRBD1. CDR3 length equals 12 residues. Trimming at V came to 6 bases and at J to 8 bases, leaving 3 bases not matched to a gene. The germline V gene has CDR1 KGHSH and CDR2 LQKENI. DNA for the CDR3: TGTGCCAGCTCCCAGGGGGTCGAAAAACTGTTTTTT. This gives the protein CASSQGVEKLFF. Full variable domain (rest looked up from reference TRBV18 and TRBJ1-4): NAGVMQNPRHLVRRRGQEARLRCSPMKGHSHVYWYRQLPEEGLKFMVYLQKENIIDESGMPKERFSAEFPKEGPSILRIQQVVRGDSAAYFCASSQGVEKLFFGSGTQLSVL.

The chain uses TRBV6-1 and TRBJ1-4; no clear D. Germline CDR1 and CDR2: MNHNS and SASEGT. The CDR3 loop spans 18 amino acids. With 3 bases removed from V and 0 bases from J, the gap between germline ends came to 17 bases. The chain's CDR3 is CASSDTWVVGSTNEKLFF. As DNA, the CDR3 is TGTGCCAGCAGTGATACCTGGGTTGTGGGCTCAACTAATGAAAAACTGTTTTTT.

This clonotype came up many times. The chain employs TRBV3-1 and TRBJ2-5; a possible D gene is TRBD2 (6 bases). Germline CDR1 is LGHDT and CDR2 is YNNKEL (reference sequence). The CDR3 is made up of 15 amino acids. V was trimmed by 2 bases and J by 5 bases, leaving 15 bases between them. CDR3 DNA: TGTGCCAGCAGCCAATTTGTCCGCAGCGGGGAGACCCAGTACTTC. Encoded protein: CASSQFVRSGETQYF.

As to this clonotype: This may arise from a read error, as a much more abundant clone is one base away. The V and J genes are TRBV6-2 or TRBV6-3 and TRBJ1-1; no clear D. Germline lookup yields CDR1 MNHEY and CDR2 SVGEGT. The CDR3 loop spans 14 amino acids. Deletions cut 2 bases from V and 1 base from J, with 8 bases between. CDR3 loop: CASSYPEGNTEAFF. CDR3 nucleotide sequence: TGTGCCAGCAGTTACCCGGAAGGGAACACTGAAGCTTTCTTT.

The V gene is TRBV6-1, the J gene TRBJ2-2; D uncertain. The CDR3 totals 16 residues. Germline values: CDR1 MNHNS, CDR2 SASEGT. Trimming left V 1 base short and J 6 bases short, with 15 bases between. Here the CDR3 DNA reads TGTGCCAGCAGTGAAGAGGGCAGCCCGTCCTCCGGGGAGCTGTTTTTT. Translated, it gives CASSEEGSPSSGELFF.

This clonotype has a count of ten or more. V gene TRBV5-1 combines with J gene TRBJ2-3; D gene uncertain. The CDR3 totals 14 residues. The V and J ends lost 4 bases and 4 bases respectively, with 13 bases between them. CDR1 is SGHRS and CDR2 is YFSETQ in the germline V gene. Here the CDR3 reads CASSPPGRPDTQYF. CDR3 in DNA: TGCGCCAGCAGCCCGCCCGGTAGGCCAGATACGCAGTATTTT.

This clonotype came up a few times. V and J are TRBV5-4 and TRBJ2-1, with TRBD1 as a possible D gene (5 bases). V was shortened by 6 bases and J by 6 bases, with 13 bases between the two germline ends. CDR1 and CDR2 (germline): SGHNT, YYREEE (reference sequence). The CDR3 has 13 residues. CDR3 coding DNA: TGTGCCAGCACCCAACTCAGGGCCAATGAGCAGTTCTTC. It encodes CASTQLRANEQFF.

This clonotype was detected ten times or more. The CDR3 region has the DNA TGTGCCAGCTCACCCCGACAGACAATCGAGACTGAAGCTTTCTTT. The encoded protein is CASSPRQTIETEAFF. V usage is TRBV18 and J usage is TRBJ1-1, with D possibly being TRBD1 (5 bases). The V gene's germline CDR1 is KGHSH and CDR2 LQKENI. The V end lost 3 bases, the J end lost 5 bases, and 16 bases lay between the germline ends. CDR3 length: 15 amino acids. Full variable domain (rest looked up from reference TRBV18 and TRBJ1-1): NAGVMQNPRHLVRRRGQEARLRCSPMKGHSHVYWYRQLPEEGLKFMVYLQKENIIDESGMPKERFSAEFPKEGPSILRIQQVVRGDSAAYFCASSPRQTIETEAFFGQGTRLTVV.

The V call is TRBV15, the J call TRBJ2-1, with D perhaps matching TRBD2 (6 bases). CDR1 and CDR2 from the germline V gene are LNHNV and YYDKDF (reference sequence). V was cut by 2 bases and J by 5 bases, with 16 bases left in between. The CDR3 contains 16 residues. The CDR3 bases are TGTGCCACCAGCAGAAGGGAAGGGCGGGATAACAATGAGCAGTTCTTC. It is translated as CATSRREGRDNNEQFF.

This clonotype appeared many times. The chain links TRBV6-1 to TRBJ2-7, with TRBD1 identical over 8 bases. CDR1 and CDR2 from the germline V gene are MNHNS and SASEGT. The J segment lost 2 bases and the V segment lost 5 bases, leaving 8 bases of the junction unmatched. There are 15 residues in the CDR3. CDR3 protein: CASSQDRVGTYEQYF. CDR3 in DNA: TGTGCCAGCAGTCAGGACAGGGTAGGAACCTACGAGCAGTACTTC.

This clonotype was recorded at least ten times. V usage is TRBV29-1 and J usage is TRBJ1-1, with TRBD1 matching 8 bases. The CDR3 is 14 residues long. Unmatched junction bases numbered 8, after V lost 1 base and J lost 7 bases. CDR1 and CDR2 (germline): SQVTM, ANQGSEA. CDR3 nucleotides: TGCAGCGTTGAAGGACAGCGACAGGGGATTGAAGCTTTCTTT. As protein: CSVEGQRQGIEAFF. The variable domain in full, with the rest retrieved from reference TRBV29-1 and TRBJ1-1, is SAVISQKPSRDICQRGTSLTIQCQVDSQVTMMFWYRQQPGQSLTLIATANQGSEATYESGFVIDKFPISRPNLTFSTLTVSNMSPEDSSIYLCSVEGQRQGIEAFFGQGTRLTVV.

In its sample, this clonotype was seen many times. The rearrangement links TRBV29-1 to TRBJ2-1; D is possibly TRBD1 (5 bases). The CDR3 length is 14 residues. V lost 6 bases, J lost 1 base, and 13 bases lay in between. Looked up from germline, CDR1 is SQVTM and CDR2 is ANQGSEA. The CDR3 region has the DNA TGCAGCGTGGGGCTTAGTAATTCCTACAATGAGCAGTTCTTC. Its translation is CSVGLSNSYNEQFF.